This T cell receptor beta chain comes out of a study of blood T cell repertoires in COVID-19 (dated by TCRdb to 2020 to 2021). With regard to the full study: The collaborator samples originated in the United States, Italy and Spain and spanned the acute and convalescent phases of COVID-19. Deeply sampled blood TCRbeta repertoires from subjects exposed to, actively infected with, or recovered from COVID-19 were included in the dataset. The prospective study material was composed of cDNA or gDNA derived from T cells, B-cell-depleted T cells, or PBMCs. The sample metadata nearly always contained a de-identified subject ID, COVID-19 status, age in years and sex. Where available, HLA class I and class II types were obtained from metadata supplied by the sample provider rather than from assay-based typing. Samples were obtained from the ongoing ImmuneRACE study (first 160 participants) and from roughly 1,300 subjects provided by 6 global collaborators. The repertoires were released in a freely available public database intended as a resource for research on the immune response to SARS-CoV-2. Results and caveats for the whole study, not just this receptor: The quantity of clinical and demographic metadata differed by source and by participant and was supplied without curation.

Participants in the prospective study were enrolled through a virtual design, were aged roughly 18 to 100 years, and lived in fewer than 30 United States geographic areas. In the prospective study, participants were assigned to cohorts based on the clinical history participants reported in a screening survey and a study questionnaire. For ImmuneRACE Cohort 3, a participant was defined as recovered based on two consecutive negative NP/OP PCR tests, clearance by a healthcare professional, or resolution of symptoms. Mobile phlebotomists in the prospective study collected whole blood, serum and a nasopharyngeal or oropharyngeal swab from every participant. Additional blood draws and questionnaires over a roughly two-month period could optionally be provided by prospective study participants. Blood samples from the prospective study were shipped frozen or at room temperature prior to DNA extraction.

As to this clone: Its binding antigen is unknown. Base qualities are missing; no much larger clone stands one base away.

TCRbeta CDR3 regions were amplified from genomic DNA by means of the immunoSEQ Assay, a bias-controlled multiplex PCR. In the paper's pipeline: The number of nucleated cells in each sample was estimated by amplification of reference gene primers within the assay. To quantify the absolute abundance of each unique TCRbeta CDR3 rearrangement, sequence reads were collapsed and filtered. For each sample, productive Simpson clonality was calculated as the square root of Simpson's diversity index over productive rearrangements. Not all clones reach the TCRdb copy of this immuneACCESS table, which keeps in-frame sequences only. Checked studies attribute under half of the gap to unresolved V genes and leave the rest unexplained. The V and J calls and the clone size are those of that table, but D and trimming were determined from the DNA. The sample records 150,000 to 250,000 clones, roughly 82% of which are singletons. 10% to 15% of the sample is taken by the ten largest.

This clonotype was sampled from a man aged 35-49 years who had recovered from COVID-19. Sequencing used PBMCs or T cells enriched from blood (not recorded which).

The DNA sequence is TGTGCCAGCAGTTACCCTCAACAGGGCCGGGCGTTCACCTTC. The translation is CASSYPQQGRAFTF. The chain couples TRBV6-2 or TRBV6-3 to TRBJ1-2; perhaps TRBD1 is the D gene, with 6 bases matching. Reading from cysteine to phenylalanine, the CDR3 counts 14 amino acids. Of all the DNA, just the CDR3 is kept, 42 bases in frame from base 1. At the junction V is shortened by 2 bases and J by 13 bases, with 20 bases in between. CDR1 and CDR2 are read off the germline V gene as MNHEY and SVGEGT.